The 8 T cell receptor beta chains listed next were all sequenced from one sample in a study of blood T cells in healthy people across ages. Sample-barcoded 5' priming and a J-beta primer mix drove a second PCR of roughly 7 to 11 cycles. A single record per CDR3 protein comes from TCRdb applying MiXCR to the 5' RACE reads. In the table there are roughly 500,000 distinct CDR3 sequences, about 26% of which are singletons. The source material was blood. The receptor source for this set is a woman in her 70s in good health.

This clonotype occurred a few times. This CDR3 reads CASSLSAPYEQYF. The CDR3, as DNA: TGTGCCAGCAGCTTAAGTGCACCCTACGAGCAGTACTTC. The chain has TRBV11-2 and TRBJ2-7; D unclear. V dropped 2 bases and J dropped 2 bases, with 7 bases sitting between them. Germline V CDR1 and CDR2: SGHAT, FQNNGV. This CDR3 has 13 amino acids.

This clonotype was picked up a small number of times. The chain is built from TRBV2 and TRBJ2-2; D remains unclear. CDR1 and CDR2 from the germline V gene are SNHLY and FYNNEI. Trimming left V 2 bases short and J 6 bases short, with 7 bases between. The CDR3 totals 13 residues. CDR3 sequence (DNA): TGTGCCAGCAGTGAAAGTAGGGCCGGGGAGCTGTTTTTT. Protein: CASSESRAGELFF.

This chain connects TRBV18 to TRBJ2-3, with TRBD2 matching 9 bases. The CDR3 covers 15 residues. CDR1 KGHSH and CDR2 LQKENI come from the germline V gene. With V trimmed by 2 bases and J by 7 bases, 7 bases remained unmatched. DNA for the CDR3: TGTGCCAGCTCACCAGCTAGCGGGGCGTGGAATACGCAGTATTTT. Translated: CASSPASGAWNTQYF.

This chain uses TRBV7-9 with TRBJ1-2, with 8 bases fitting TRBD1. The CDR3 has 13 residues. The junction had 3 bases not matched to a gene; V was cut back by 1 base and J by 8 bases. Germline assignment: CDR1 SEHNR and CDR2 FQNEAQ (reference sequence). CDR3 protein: CASSLEDRAGYTF. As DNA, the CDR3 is TGTGCCAGCAGCTTAGAGGACAGGGCGGGCTACACCTTC.

This CDR3 is CASTMTGGYEQYF. The CDR3 DNA follows: TGTGCCAGCACCATGACAGGGGGCTACGAGCAGTACTTC. The J gene is TRBJ2-5, the V gene TRBV28; 9 nucleotides align to TRBD1. The J call may be faulty, since TRBJ2-7 better matches the DNA end. The CDR3 sequence is 13 residues long. Looked up from germline, CDR1 is MDHEN and CDR2 is SYDVKM.

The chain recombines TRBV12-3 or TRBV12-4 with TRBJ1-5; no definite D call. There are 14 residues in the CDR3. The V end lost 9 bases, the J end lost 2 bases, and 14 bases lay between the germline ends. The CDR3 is CASLISGGNQPQHF. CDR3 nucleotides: TGTGCCAGTCTGATAAGTGGGGGCAATCAGCCCCAGCATTTT.

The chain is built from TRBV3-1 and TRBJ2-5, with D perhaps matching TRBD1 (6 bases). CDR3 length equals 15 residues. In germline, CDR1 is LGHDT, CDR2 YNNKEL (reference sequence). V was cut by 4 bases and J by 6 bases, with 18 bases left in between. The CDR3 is CASSPTQGPLKTQYF. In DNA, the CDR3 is TGTGCCAGCAGCCCCACACAGGGCCCCTTGAAGACCCAGTACTTC.

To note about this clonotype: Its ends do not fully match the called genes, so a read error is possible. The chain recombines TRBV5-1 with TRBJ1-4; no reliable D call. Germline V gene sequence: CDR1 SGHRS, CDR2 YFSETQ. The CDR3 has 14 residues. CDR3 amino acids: CASSLGSLNEKLFF. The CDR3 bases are TGCGCCAGCAGCTTGGGCAGCCTTAATGAAAAACTGTTCTTT. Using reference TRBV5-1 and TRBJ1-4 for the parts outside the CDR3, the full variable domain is KAGVTQTPRYLIKTRGQQVTLSCSPISGHRSVSWYQQTPGQGLQFLFEYFSETQRNKGNFPGRFSGRQFSNSRSEMNVSTLELGDSALYLCASSLGSLNEKLFFGSGTQLSVL.